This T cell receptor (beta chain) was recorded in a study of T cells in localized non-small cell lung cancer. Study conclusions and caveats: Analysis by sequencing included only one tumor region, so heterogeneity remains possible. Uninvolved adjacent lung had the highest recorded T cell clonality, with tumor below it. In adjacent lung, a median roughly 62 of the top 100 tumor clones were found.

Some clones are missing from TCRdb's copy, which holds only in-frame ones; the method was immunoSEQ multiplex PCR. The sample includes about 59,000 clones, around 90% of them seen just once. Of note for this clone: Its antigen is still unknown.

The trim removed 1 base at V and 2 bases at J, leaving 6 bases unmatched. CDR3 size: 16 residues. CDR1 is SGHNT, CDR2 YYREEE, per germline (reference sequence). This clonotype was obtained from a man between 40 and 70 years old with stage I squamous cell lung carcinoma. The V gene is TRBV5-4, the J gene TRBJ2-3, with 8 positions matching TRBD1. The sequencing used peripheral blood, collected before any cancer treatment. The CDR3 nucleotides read TGTGCCAGCAGCTTGCCACGGACAGGGAACACAGATACGCAGTATTTT. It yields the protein CASSLPRTGNTDTQYF.